This is a list of T cell receptor beta chains from one sample in a study of T-cell reconstitution after alpha-beta-depleted transplantation in children. TCRdb itself ran the PCR reads through MiXCR, one entry per CDR3 protein. The data hold roughly 790,000 distinct CDR3 sequences, with about 15% observed a single time. The sequences come from PBMCs, mostly from graft donor cells, collected 360 days after TCRalphabeta/CD19-depleted stem cell transplant. These receptors originate from a male patient under 18 who had a stem cell transplant for acute lymphoblastic leukemia, so the T cells may come from the graft donor. CDR3s include the opening cysteine and the closing phenylalanine or tryptophan. D genes are given only for firm matches. Some rows mark clone size as missing; the rest say once, few, many or name a class of expanded clone.

d_call	j_call	v_call	clone_size	cdr3_nt	cdr3_aa
TRBD2	TRBJ2-1	TRBV12-3/TRBV12-4	many	TGTGCCAGCAGTTCGGATACTAGCGGGTACTCCTACAATGAGCAGTTCTTC	CASSSDTSGYSYNEQFF
TRBD2	TRBJ2-3	TRBV6-1	few	TGTGCCAGCAACGAACGGGGGGATTGGCTCGCAGATACGCAGTATTTT	CASNERGDWLADTQYF
NA	TRBJ2-1	TRBV14	NA	TGTGCCAGCAGCCAAGAATGGGCAGCCAATGAGCAGTTCTTC	CASSQEWAANEQFF
TRBD1	TRBJ1-5	TRBV20-1	few	TGCAGTGCTAGTAAGCCGAAGGGACAGGGGGCTTATAGCAATCAGCCCCAGCATTTT	CSASKPKGQGAYSNQPQHF
NA	TRBJ1-5	TRBV7-8	NA	TGTGCCAGCAGCTTAGGCAGGGCTGTGGTTTATCAGCCCCAGCATTTT	CASSLGRAVVYQPQHF
NA	TRBJ1-6	TRBV20-1	many	TGCAGTGCTAAAAGTGAGCCTGGCGGGGTTTCACCCCTCCACTTT	CSAKSEPGGVSPLHF
TRBD2	TRBJ2-7	TRBV6-1	many	TGTGCCAGCAGTGATCCCGGGACTAGCGGATCCTACGAGCAGTACTTC	CASSDPGTSGSYEQYF
NA	TRBJ2-7	TRBV12-3/TRBV12-4	few	TGTGCCAGCAGTCCCCCCTCCGCGGCGGGGCAGTACTTC	CASSPPSAAGQYF
NA	TRBJ2-1	TRBV2	many	TGTGCCAGCAGTGCCAGGTACAATGAGCAGTTCTTC	CASSARYNEQFF
NA	TRBJ2-7	TRBV7-9	NA	TGTGCCAGCACGACAGAGTCCTACGAGCAGTACTTC	CASTTESYEQYF
TRBD2	TRBJ2-5	TRBV12-5	NA	TGTGCTAGTGGTTTGGGCTCAGCGGGAGGGGAGACCCAGTACTTC	CASGLGSAGGETQYF
TRBD2	TRBJ2-4	TRBV5-1	NA	TGCGCCAGCAGCTCTTCCCCCGGGACTAGAAATAGCACGGGAAACATTCAGTACTTC	CASSSSPGTRNSTGNIQYF
NA	TRBJ1-1	TRBV6-5	many	TGTGCCAGCAGTTACTCTCGCACTGAAGCTTTCTTT	CASSYSRTEAFF
NA	TRBJ1-1	TRBV6-1	few	TGTGCCAGCAGGATTCTCGGACAGTACACTGAAGCTTTCTTT	CASRILGQYTEAFF
NA	TRBJ2-5	TRBV6-5	few	TGTGCCAGCAGTTACTCGCTCCCCAAGTTGGAGACCCAGTACTTC	CASSYSLPKLETQYF
TRBD1	TRBJ2-4	TRBV18	few	TGTGCCAGCTCACCAGAGACAGGGGGACAGAAGTACTTC	CASSPETGGQKYF